These 5 T cell receptor beta chains were sequenced from one sample in a study of vaccination effects on CD4 cells after COVID-19. Viral peptide pool expansion of antigen-specific CD4+ T cells preceded sequencing in the ViraFEST assay. Subsequent to a culture period of 10 to 11 days, CD4+ T cells were isolated. Nobody among the vaccine recipients had prior SARS-CoV-2 infection (nucleocapsid antibodies were negative). These receptors' antigens are unknown. Some clones are missing from TCRdb's copy, which holds only in-frame ones; the method was immunoSEQ multiplex PCR. The data show roughly 67,000 clones, under 80% seen once. The specimen comprised CD4+ T cells from PBMCs cultured with SARS-CoV-2 spike peptides, sampled before COVID-19 vaccination. These receptor sequences come from a human donor who received a COVID-19 vaccine.

The chain has TRBV5-6 and TRBJ2-1; D gene ambiguous. Trimming cost V 5 bases and J 4 bases, with 19 bases left between them. CDR3 length: 16 amino acids. Germline lookup yields CDR1 SGHDT and CDR2 YYEEEE. In DNA form, the CDR3 reads TGTGCCAGCAGTTCATTTTCCCCCGTGGGGTACAATGAGCAGTTCTTC. Residues: CASSSFSPVGYNEQFF.

This chain joins TRBV5-5 and TRBJ1-1, with TRBD1 as a possible D gene (6 bases). V was pared by 4 bases and J by 0 bases, with 13 bases between. Germline V lookup: CDR1 SGHKS, CDR2 YYEKEE (reference sequence). The length of the CDR3 is 15 residues. This CDR3 reads CASSLGGHLNTEAFF. The CDR3 region has the DNA TGTGCCAGCAGCCTAGGGGGTCACTTGAACACTGAAGCTTTCTTT.

The rearrangement links TRBV28 to TRBJ2-1; TRBD2 is a possible D gene (7 bases). This CDR3 spans 15 amino acids. V was trimmed by 6 bases and J by 6 bases, leaving 18 bases between them. From germline, CDR1 is MDHEN and CDR2 SYDVKM. CDR3 protein: CASSELGLGGNEQFF. CDR3 bases: TGTGCCAGCAGCGAGCTCGGACTAGGGGGCAATGAGCAGTTCTTC. Full variable domain (missing parts from reference TRBV28 and TRBJ2-1): DVKVTQSSRYLVKRTGEKVFLECVQDMDHENMFWYRQDPGLGLRLIYFSYDVKMKEKGDIPEGYSVSREKKERFSLILESASTNQTSMYLCASSELGLGGNEQFFGPGTRLTVL.

The CDR3 DNA follows: TGTGCCAGCAGTGGCGAGGTGACCCTAGCCAAAAACATTCAGTACTTC. Encoded protein: CASSGEVTLAKNIQYF. The chain couples TRBV2 to TRBJ2-4; D is undetermined. Germline loops: CDR1 SNHLY, CDR2 FYNNEI. This CDR3 has 16 residues. V was trimmed by 4 bases and J by 0 bases, leaving 13 bases between them.

CDR3 bases: TGTGCCAGCAGCCTTACAGGGGGCCAGGGTGAAAAACTGTTTTTT. It translates to CASSLTGGQGEKLFF. The chain joins TRBV7-9 to TRBJ1-4; 9 bases line up with TRBD1. CDR1 is SEHNR, CDR2 FQNEAQ, per germline (reference sequence). The CDR3 extends over 15 amino acids. The ends lost 5 bases at V and 7 bases at J; junction bases unmatched: 8.